The entry that follows covers one T cell receptor (beta chain) sequence. The data belong to a study of response to subunit inactivated influenza vaccine. CDR1 SNHLY and CDR2 FYNNEI come from the germline V gene. CDR3 length: 14 amino acids. The V segment lost 4 bases and the J segment 10 bases; nucleotides outside the gene matches: 7. TCRdb independently ran MiXCR on the RT-PCR reads; one entry per CDR3 protein. There are approximately 500,000 distinct CDR3 sequences in the sample; approximately 24% occur only once, and approximately 2.9% lies in the top ten. These sequences were also reported in another study, on T cells expressing NK-cell markers. That investigation notes: UMI-tagged 5'RACE template switching yielded the TCR beta cDNA. CD8+ T cells in roughly six donors included dominant NKG2C+ clonotypes at roughly 1.0-7.0%. Where a handful of donors were concerned, these clonotypes also led the CD3+CD56-NKG2C+ fraction.

The sequencing used CD4+ T cells sorted from PBMCs, collected 11 to 12 days after vaccination. The TCR sequence derives from a man aged 45-60 years who received an inactivated influenza vaccine. V usage is TRBV2 and J usage is TRBJ2-1; 10 nucleotides align to TRBD1. CDR3 loop: CASSGQGAGIEQFF. The CDR3 DNA reads as TGTGCCAGCAGTGGACAGGGGGCGGGCATCGAGCAGTTCTTC. Full variable domain (outside the CDR3, taken from reference TRBV2 and TRBJ2-1): EPEVTQTPSHQVTQMGQEVILRCVPISNHLYFYWYRQILGQKVEFLVSFYNNEISEKSEIFDDQFSVERPDGSNFTLKIRSTKLEDSAMYFCASSGQGAGIEQFFGPGTRLTVL.